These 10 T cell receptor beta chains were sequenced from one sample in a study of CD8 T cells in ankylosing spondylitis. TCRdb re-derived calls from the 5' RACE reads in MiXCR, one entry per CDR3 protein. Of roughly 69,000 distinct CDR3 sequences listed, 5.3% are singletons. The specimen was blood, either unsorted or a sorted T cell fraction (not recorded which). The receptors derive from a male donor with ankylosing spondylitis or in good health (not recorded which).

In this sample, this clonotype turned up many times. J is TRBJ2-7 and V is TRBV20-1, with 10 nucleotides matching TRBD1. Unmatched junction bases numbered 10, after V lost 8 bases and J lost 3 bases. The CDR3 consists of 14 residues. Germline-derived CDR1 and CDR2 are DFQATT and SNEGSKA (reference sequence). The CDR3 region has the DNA TGCAGTTCGAAGCCCGGGACAGGGGACTACGAGCAGTACTTC. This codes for CSSKPGTGDYEQYF.

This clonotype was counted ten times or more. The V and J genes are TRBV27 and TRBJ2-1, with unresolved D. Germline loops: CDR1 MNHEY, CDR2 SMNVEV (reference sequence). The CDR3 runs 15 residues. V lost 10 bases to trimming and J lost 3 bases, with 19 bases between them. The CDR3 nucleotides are TGTGCCACCAAGCTGTCCGAACTCAGCTACAATGAGCAGTTCTTC. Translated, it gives CATKLSELSYNEQFF.

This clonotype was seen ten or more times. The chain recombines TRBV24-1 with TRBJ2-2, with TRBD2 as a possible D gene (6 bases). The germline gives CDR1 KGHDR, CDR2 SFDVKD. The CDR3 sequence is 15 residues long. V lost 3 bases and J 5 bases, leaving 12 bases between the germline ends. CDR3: CATSDPPGGTGELFF. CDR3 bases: TGTGCCACCAGTGATCCCCCCGGGGGAACCGGGGAGCTGTTTTTT.

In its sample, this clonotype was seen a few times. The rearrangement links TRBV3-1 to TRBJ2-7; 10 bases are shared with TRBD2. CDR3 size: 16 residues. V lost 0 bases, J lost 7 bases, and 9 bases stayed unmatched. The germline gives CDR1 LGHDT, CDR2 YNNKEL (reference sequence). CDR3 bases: TGTGCCAGCAGCCAAGATTCCAGCGGGGGGGCGGATGAGCAGTACTTC. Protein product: CASSQDSSGGADEQYF.

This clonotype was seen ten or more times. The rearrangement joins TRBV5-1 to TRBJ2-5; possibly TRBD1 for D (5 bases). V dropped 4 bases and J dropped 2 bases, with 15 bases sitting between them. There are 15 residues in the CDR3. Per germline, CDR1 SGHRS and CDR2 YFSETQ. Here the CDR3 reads CASSTITGVQETQYF. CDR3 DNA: TGCGCCAGCAGCACCATCACAGGAGTACAAGAGACCCAGTACTTC.

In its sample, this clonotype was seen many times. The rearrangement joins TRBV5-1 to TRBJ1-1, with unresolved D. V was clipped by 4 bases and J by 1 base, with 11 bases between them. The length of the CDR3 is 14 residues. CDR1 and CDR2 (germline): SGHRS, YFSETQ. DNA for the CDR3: TGCGCCAGCAGCCCTTCACCAGAGAACACTGAAGCTTTCTTT. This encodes CASSPSPENTEAFF.

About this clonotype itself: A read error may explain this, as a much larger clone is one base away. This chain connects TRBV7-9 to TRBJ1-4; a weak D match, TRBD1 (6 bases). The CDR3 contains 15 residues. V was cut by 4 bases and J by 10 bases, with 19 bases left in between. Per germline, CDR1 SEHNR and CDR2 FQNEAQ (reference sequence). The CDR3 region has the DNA TGTGCCAGCAGCTCGGGGACAACCGGAGATGGAAAACTGTTTTTT. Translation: CASSSGTTGDGKLFF.

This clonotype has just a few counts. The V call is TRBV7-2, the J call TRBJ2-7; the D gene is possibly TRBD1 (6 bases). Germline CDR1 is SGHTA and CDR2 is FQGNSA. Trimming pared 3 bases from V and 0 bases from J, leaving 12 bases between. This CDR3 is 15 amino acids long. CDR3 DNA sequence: TGTGCCAGCAGCTTTGGACAGATAAGCTCCTACGAGCAGTACTTC. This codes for CASSFGQISSYEQYF.

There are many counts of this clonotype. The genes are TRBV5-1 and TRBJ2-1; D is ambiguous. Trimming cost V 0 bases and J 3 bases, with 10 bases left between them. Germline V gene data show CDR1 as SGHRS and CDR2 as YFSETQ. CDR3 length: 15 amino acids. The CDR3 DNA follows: TGCGCCAGCAGCTTGGCCGGGCAGGTCTACAATGAGCAGTTCTTC. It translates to CASSLAGQVYNEQFF.

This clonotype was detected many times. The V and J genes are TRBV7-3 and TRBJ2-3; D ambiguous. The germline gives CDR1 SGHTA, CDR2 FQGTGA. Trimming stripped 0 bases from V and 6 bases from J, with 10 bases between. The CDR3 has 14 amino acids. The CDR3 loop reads CASSLTISMDTQYF. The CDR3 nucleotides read TGTGCCAGCAGCTTAACGATCTCCATGGATACGCAGTATTTT.